One TCR beta chain is described in this entry. As to time point: week 3, after first cycle of checkpoint inhibitor. At 12 weeks after first infusion, RECIST 1.1 defined response for most patients. Patients had no prior systemic cancer treatment, immunosuppressants or other active cancers. A fixed DNA input of around 0.35 ug was used per bulk PBMC sample. TCRdb's copy holds only in-frame clones and misses some; the assay was immunoSEQ multiplex PCR. The sample includes around 10,000 clones, over 70% of them seen just once. These data come from a study of blood T cell dynamics during melanoma immunotherapy. Study at large: Metastatic melanoma patients received first-line pembrolizumab or nivolumab plus ipilimumab.

The CDR3 has 18 residues. Germline loops: CDR1 MGHRA, CDR2 YSYEKL. V lost 4 bases and J lost 4; bases outside the gene matches: 14. The sample consisted of blood, taken from a patient treated with checkpoint blockade. The origin of this receptor is a human donor with melanoma. The chain combines TRBV4-1 with TRBJ1-3; 9 bases agree with TRBD1. The CDR3 sequence: CASSPGTGRNRRGNTIYF. CDR3 coding DNA: TGCGCCAGCAGCCCGGGGACAGGGAGAAATCGTAGGGGAAACACCATATATTTT.